This is a list of T cell receptor beta chains from one sample in a study of CD8+ T cells in alopecia areata. Clones were read by immunoSEQ multiplex PCR, and TCRdb kept only the in-frame ones, dropping some. The table records 90,000 or so clones, 44% of them present only once. The input for sequencing was CD8+ T cells sorted from blood, taken at week 24, from a patient treated with tofacitinib. Every receptor here comes from a human donor with alopecia areata. Each CDR3 is given with its conserved first and last residue. A D gene is named only where the DNA matches it firmly. Rows give clone size only sometimes, using once, few, many, or a class for an expanded clone.

j_call	clone_size	d_call	v_call	cdr3_aa	cdr3_nt
TRBJ2-7	.	.	TRBV27	CASSSESGRGSYEQYF	TGTGCCAGCAGTTCTGAGTCGGGACGGGGCTCCTACGAGCAGTACTTC
TRBJ2-2	few	.	TRBV9	CASTIGRSNTGELFF	TGTGCCAGCACTATCGGGAGATCGAACACCGGGGAGCTGTTTTTT
TRBJ1-1	.	.	TRBV5-6	CASSLTGGTKNTEAFF	TGTGCCAGCAGCCTGACGGGAGGGACTAAGAACACTGAAGCTTTCTTT
TRBJ2-7	.	.	TRBV5-1	CASSFYTLTYEQYF	TGCGCCAGCAGCTTCTACACACTAACCTACGAGCAGTACTTC
TRBJ2-5	few	.	TRBV27	CASSLFGGSQETQYF	TGTGCCAGCAGTTTATTCGGGGGATCACAAGAGACCCAGTACTTC
TRBJ2-7	.	.	TRBV30	CAWSVTSSYEQYF	TGTGCCTGGAGTGTAACTAGCTCCTACGAGCAGTACTTC
TRBJ2-3	many	TRBD2	TRBV2	CASSGVTSGKSTDTQYF	TGTGCCAGCAGTGGAGTCACTAGCGGAAAGAGCACAGATACGCAGTATTTT
TRBJ2-7	.	TRBD2	TRBV30	CAWSGLAHEQYF	TGTGCCTGGAGTGGACTAGCTCACGAGCAGTACTTC
TRBJ2-7	.	TRBD1	TRBV28	CASSFWAKDRESVEQYF	TGTGCCAGCAGTTTTTGGGCTAAGGACAGGGAGTCGGTCGAGCAGTACTTC
TRBJ2-1	.	.	TRBV11-2	CASSLIYGLDEQFF	TGTGCCAGCAGCTTAATTTACGGCCTTGATGAGCAGTTCTTC
TRBJ1-2	.	.	TRBV14	CASSQDGAGFGYTF	TGTGCCAGCAGCCAAGACGGCGCAGGGTTTGGCTACACCTTC
TRBJ2-1	many	.	TRBV7-2	CASSLATSNEQFF	TGTGCCAGCAGCTTAGCGACTAGCAATGAGCAGTTCTTC
TRBJ2-4	.	.	TRBV7-9	CASSLVGAELAKNIQYF	TGTGCCAGCAGCTTAGTTGGTGCGGAGCTAGCCAAAAACATTCAGTACTTC
TRBJ2-1	.	.	TRBV9	CASSVKSAATSQEQFF	TGTGCCAGCAGCGTTAAGTCAGCGGCCACCAGCCAAGAGCAGTTCTTC
TRBJ2-2	.	.	TRBV15	CATSVPPQANTGELFF	TGTGCCACCAGTGTCCCCCCGCAGGCGAACACCGGGGAGCTGTTTTTT
TRBJ1-1	.	.	TRBV7-7	CASSLWENTEAFF	TGTGCTAGCAGCTTATGGGAGAACACTGAAGCTTTCTTT
TRBJ2-2	.	TRBD1	TRBV9	CASSPRTGNTGELFF	TGTGCCAGCAGCCCTAGGACAGGGAACACCGGGGAGCTGTTTTTT
TRBJ2-5	few	.	TRBV29-1	CSVEVRTHETQYF	TGCAGCGTTGAAGTCCGGACCCACGAGACCCAGTACTTC
TRBJ2-5	.	TRBD1	TRBV7-9	CASSNPGGEETQYF	TGTGCCAGCAGCAACCCAGGGGGCGAGGAGACCCAGTACTTC
TRBJ2-1	.	TRBD1	TRBV2	CASSEGFGTGLYNEQFF	TGTGCCAGCAGTGAAGGGTTTGGGACAGGGCTTTACAATGAGCAGTTCTTC
TRBJ2-1	.	.	TRBV11-2	CASTLDTHNEQFF	TGTGCCAGCACCTTAGACACCCACAATGAGCAGTTCTTC
TRBJ1-2	.	.	TRBV6-4	CASRGGSGYTF	TGTGCCAGCAGAGGGGGAAGCGGCTACACCTTC
TRBJ2-5	few	TRBD1	TRBV5-4	CASSQGDSEETQYF	TGTGCCAGCAGCCAAGGGGACAGTGAAGAGACCCAGTACTTC
TRBJ2-7	.	.	TRBV6-1	CASSDRADLYEQYF	TGTGCCAGCTCAGATAGAGCGGACCTCTACGAGCAGTACTTC
TRBJ2-2	.	.	TRBV29-1	CSVQRVRSDFNANTGELFF	TGCAGCGTACAACGAGTTAGGTCGGACTTCAACGCGAACACCGGGGAGCTGTTTTTT
TRBJ2-5	few	.	TRBV5-1	CARAVGAGETQYF	TGCGCCAGAGCCGTGGGGGCTGGAGAGACCCAGTACTTC
TRBJ2-7	.	.	TRBV4-1	CASSLGTLGSYEQYF	TGCGCCAGCAGCCTAGGGACACTGGGCTCCTACGAGCAGTACTTC
TRBJ2-2	.	.	TRBV29-1	CSVVGSGNTGELFF	TGCAGCGTTGTTGGGAGTGGGAACACCGGGGAGCTGTTTTTT
TRBJ1-5	.	.	TRBV4-1	CASSQETGSLAQHF	TGCGCCAGCAGCCAAGAGACAGGATCGTTGGCCCAGCATTTT
TRBJ2-3	many	.	TRBV6-6	CASSLESGGTDTQYF	TGTGCCAGCAGTTTAGAATCAGGGGGCACAGATACGCAGTATTTT
TRBJ2-7	.	TRBD1	TRBV27	CASSYRGAAYEQYF	TGTGCCAGCAGCTACAGGGGGGCCGCCTACGAGCAGTACTTC
TRBJ1-1	.	.	TRBV6-5	CASSYGSEYTEAFF	TGTGCCAGCAGTTACGGGTCGGAGTACACTGAAGCTTTCTTT
TRBJ1-5	few	.	TRBV7-2	CASSFGDIQPQHF	TGTGCCAGCAGCTTCGGGGATATTCAGCCCCAGCATTTT
TRBJ1-1	.	.	TRBV6-6	CASSYSSALTEAFF	TGTGCCAGCAGTTACTCGAGCGCCCTCACTGAAGCTTTCTTT
TRBJ2-3	.	.	TRBV7-9	CASVRKDTQYF	TGTGCCAGCGTTAGGAAGGATACGCAGTATTTT
TRBJ1-1	.	.	TRBV30	CAWSDGGLSTEAFF	TGTGCCTGGAGTGACGGAGGATTGAGTACTGAAGCTTTCTTT
TRBJ2-7	few	TRBD2	TRBV5-1	CASSFGSGSYEQYF	TGCGCCAGCAGCTTCGGTAGCGGGAGCTACGAGCAGTACTTC
TRBJ2-2	few	.	TRBV19	CASSIELIAGELFF	TGTGCCAGTAGTATAGAGCTCATTGCCGGGGAGCTGTTTTTT
TRBJ2-1	.	TRBD2	TRBV2	CASSEAQGLAPSSYNEQFF	TGTGCCAGCAGTGAAGCGCAGGGACTAGCGCCAAGCTCCTACAATGAGCAGTTCTTC
TRBJ2-1	.	.	TRBV7-9	CASSSRTTGLRDNEQFF	TGTGCCAGCAGCTCAAGGACAACGGGACTTAGAGACAATGAGCAGTTCTTC
TRBJ2-7	few	.	TRBV27	CASSLSQGLSEQYF	TGTGCCAGCAGTTTATCCCAGGGCCTCTCGGAGCAGTACTTC
TRBJ2-7	.	.	TRBV11-1	CASSTRTPTAYEQYF	TGTGCCAGCAGCACTCGGACACCTACCGCCTACGAGCAGTACTTC
TRBJ2-5	few	.	TRBV4-1	CASSQDSTRTQYF	TGCGCCAGCAGCCAAGACAGCACAAGGACCCAGTACTTC
TRBJ2-5	.	.	TRBV7-7	CASSPERALGTQYF	TGTGCTAGCAGCCCGGAGAGGGCCCTGGGGACCCAGTACTTC
TRBJ2-7	.	TRBD1	TRBV7-9	CASSPGVGQKEGGQYF	TGTGCCAGCAGCCCAGGAGTGGGACAGAAGGAAGGAGGGCAGTACTTC
TRBJ2-7	few	TRBD1	TRBV29-1	CSVVGGQEYEQYF	TGCAGCGTTGTAGGGGGACAGGAATACGAGCAGTACTTC
TRBJ2-5	.	TRBD2	TRBV5-1	CASSFTTSGSQETQYF	TGCGCCAGCAGCTTTACGACTAGCGGGAGCCAAGAGACCCAGTACTTC
TRBJ2-5	.	.	TRBV5-8	CASSLEAETQYF	TGTGCCAGCAGCTTGGAGGCGGAGACCCAGTACTTC
TRBJ2-6	.	.	TRBV28	CASSDPGTPDPGGANVLTF	TGTGCCAGCAGTGACCCGGGCACACCTGATCCAGGAGGGGCCAACGTCCTGACTTTC
TRBJ2-1	once	.	TRBV9	CASSVEVHPRNEQFF	TGTGCCAGCAGCGTAGAGGTTCACCCCAGGAATGAGCAGTTCTTC